This entry lists 20 T cell receptor beta chains sequenced from one sample in a study of early T cells in non-severe SARS-CoV-2 infection. MiXCR was run by TCRdb on the 5' RACE reads, yielding one entry per CDR3 protein. The table lists some 40,000 distinct CDR3 sequences, 9.5% to 15% of them singletons, with more than 15% in the top ten. Sequences were obtained from whole blood. The receptors here all came from an adult who was a healthcare worker with PCR-confirmed SARS-CoV-2 infection or an uninfected control (not recorded which).

In this sample, this clonotype turned up many times. The chain recombines TRBV20-1 with TRBJ1-5, with a possible D match to TRBD1 (5 bases). The CDR3 contains 15 residues. Trimming took off 2 bases at V and 8 bases at J, with 19 bases between the two ends. The V gene's germline CDR1 is DFQATT and CDR2 SNEGSKA (reference sequence). Here the CDR3 reads CSARTGREGRKPQHF. DNA for the CDR3: TGCAGTGCTAGAACGGGCAGGGAGGGTAGGAAGCCCCAGCATTTT.

The chain couples TRBV20-1 to TRBJ1-2; D ambiguous. The V and J ends lost 3 bases and 3 bases respectively, with 11 bases between them. CDR1 DFQATT and CDR2 SNEGSKA come from the germline V gene (reference sequence). CDR3 length: 13 amino acids. CDR3 region: CSARTAGDYGYTF. In DNA form, the CDR3 reads TGCAGTGCTAGGACCGCTGGGGACTATGGCTACACCTTC.

V and J are TRBV7-9 and TRBJ1-2, with 9 bases aligning to TRBD1. The CDR3 consists of 17 residues. V shed 2 bases, J shed 5 bases, and the junction held 12 bases outside the gene matches. The germline V gene has CDR1 SEHNR and CDR2 FQNEAQ (reference sequence). CDR3 nucleotide sequence: TGTGCCAGCAGCTTATCCACCCCGGGACAGGGAGTTTATGGCTACACCTTC. This codes for CASSLSTPGQGVYGYTF.

This clonotype was seen ten or more times. This chain links TRBV7-2 with TRBJ1-1; D gene uncertain. From germline, CDR1 is SGHTA and CDR2 FQGNSA. The CDR3 runs 13 residues. Deletions cut 2 bases from V and 1 base from J, with 5 bases between. The CDR3 protein is CASSLWANTEAFF. The DNA for the CDR3 is TGTGCCAGCAGCTTATGGGCGAACACTGAAGCTTTCTTT.

There are many counts of this clonotype. The genes are TRBV27 and TRBJ1-4; no clear D gene. Germline V gives CDR1 MNHEY, CDR2 SMNVEV (reference sequence). V was shortened by 3 bases and J by 8 bases, with 10 bases between the two germline ends. CDR3 length: 13 residues. CDR3 sequence: CASSFAVGEKLFF. CDR3 DNA: TGTGCCAGCAGTTTCGCGGTTGGGGAAAAACTGTTTTTT.

This clonotype was seen many times. The chain combines TRBV7-8 with TRBJ2-1, with D unresolved. In germline, CDR1 is SGHVS, CDR2 FQNEAQ. This CDR3 has 14 amino acids. V lost 5 bases to trimming and J lost 0 bases, with 8 bases between them. Written as DNA, the CDR3 is TGTGCCAGCAGCCCTAGGAGCTCCTACAATGAGCAGTTCTTC. As protein: CASSPRSSYNEQFF.

The chain carries TRBV7-2 and TRBJ1-3, with D unclear. The germline V and J ends were trimmed by 1 base and 0 bases, with 13 bases remaining between them. The CDR3 is made up of 17 amino acids. CDR1 and CDR2 from the germline V gene are SGHTA and FQGNSA. This CDR3 is CASSLVVHGPSGNTIYF. The CDR3, as DNA: TGTGCCAGCAGCTTAGTAGTGCACGGACCCTCTGGAAACACCATATATTTT.

This clonotype is medium-sized by share. The genes are TRBV28 and TRBJ1-3; a possible D gene is TRBD1 (6 bases). The CDR3 is 15 residues long. Germline CDR1 is MDHEN and CDR2 is SYDVKM. V was clipped by 6 bases and J by 2 bases, with 14 bases between them. CDR3 in amino acids: CASSPTGPAGNTIYF. The CDR3 DNA reads TGTGCCAGCAGCCCCACAGGGCCGGCTGGAAACACCATATATTTT.

This clonotype came up many times. This rearrangement joins TRBV10-3 to TRBJ2-3; 9 nucleotides align to TRBD2. The CDR3 covers 17 residues. V was clipped by 0 bases and J by 5 bases; unmatched bases: 9. Germline V gives CDR1 ENHRY, CDR2 SYGVKD. CDR3 sequence: CAISESWLAGSGDTQYF. The CDR3 DNA sequence: TGTGCCATCAGTGAGTCGTGGCTAGCGGGGTCTGGAGATACGCAGTATTTT.

This clonotype was recorded at least ten times. The genes are TRBV3-1 and TRBJ2-7; D unclear. The V gene lost 3 bases and the J gene lost 2 bases, with 11 bases spanning the gap. The germline gives CDR1 LGHDT, CDR2 YNNKEL (reference sequence). The CDR3 sequence is 14 residues long. CDR3 amino acids: CASSQNEKPYEQYF. The CDR3 nucleotides read TGTGCCAGCAGCCAGAACGAAAAGCCCTACGAGCAGTACTTC.

This clonotype was recorded many times. This chain uses TRBV7-9 with TRBJ1-5; D call uncertain. V lost 5 bases and J lost 4, with 12 bases in between. The CDR3 is 14 amino acids. In germline, CDR1 is SEHNR, CDR2 FQNEAQ (reference sequence). The CDR3 nucleotides are TGTGCCAGCAGCCGAGGCGGGCAGAATCAGCCCCAGCATTTT. Translated, it gives CASSRGGQNQPQHF.

This clonotype was observed at least ten times. The V gene is TRBV6-5, the J gene TRBJ2-1; 11 nucleotides match TRBD2. The V and J ends lost 7 bases and 3 bases, in that order; junction bases with no gene match: 11. Germline CDR1 MNHEY, CDR2 SVGAGI. The CDR3 contains 17 residues. The CDR3, as DNA: TGTGCCAGCACTACCGGGACTAGCGGAAGATTCTACAATGAGCAGTTCTTC. Protein: CASTTGTSGRFYNEQFF.

A few counts support this clonotype. J is TRBJ2-3 and V is TRBV12-3 or TRBV12-4; a possible D gene is TRBD2 (5 bases). The length of the CDR3 is 12 residues. The V end was cut by 5 bases, the J end by 7 bases, with 10 bases between. The CDR3 spells CASSLLGYTQYF. The CDR3 DNA reads as TGTGCCAGCAGTCTACTAGGTTATACGCAGTATTTT.

This clonotype has only a few counts. The rearrangement joins TRBV5-4 to TRBJ2-2; maybe TRBD1 (6 bases). Trimming pared 4 bases from V and 3 bases from J, leaving 10 bases between. Germline CDR1 and CDR2: SGHNT and YYREEE (reference sequence). The CDR3 sequence is 14 residues long. DNA of the CDR3: TGTGCCAGCAGCGAGGACAGTCACACCGGGGAGCTGTTTTTT. Protein: CASSEDSHTGELFF. The full variable domain, with the rest looked up from reference TRBV5-4 and TRBJ2-2, is ETGVTQSPTHLIKTRGQQVTLRCSSQSGHNTVSWYQQALGQGPQFIFQYYREEENGRGNFPPRFSGLQFPNYSSELNVNALELDDSALYLCASSEDSHTGELFFGEGSRLTVL.

This clonotype has a count of ten or more. J is TRBJ2-7 and V is TRBV7-2; maybe TRBD2 (6 bases). V dropped 1 base and J dropped 6 bases, with 13 bases sitting between them. CDR3 length: 14 residues. Germline V gene lookup returns CDR1 SGHTA and CDR2 FQGNSA. The CDR3 spells CASSLGGARFEQYF. CDR3 DNA: TGTGCCAGCAGCTTAGGCGGGGCTCGATTCGAGCAGTACTTC. Supplemented by reference TRBV7-2 and TRBJ2-7, the full variable domain reads GAGVSQSPSNKVTEKGKDVELRCDPISGHTALYWYRQSLGQGLEFLIYFQGNSAPDKSGLPSDRFSAERTGGSVSTLTIQRTQQEDSAVYLCASSLGGARFEQYFGPGTRLTVT.

By share of the sample, this clonotype is medium-sized. In DNA form, the CDR3 reads TGTGCCAGCAGTCGAAAGCCGGGACAGGGGGCTAATCAGTACTTC. This gives the protein CASSRKPGQGANQYF. The rearrangement links TRBV6-5 to TRBJ2-4; TRBD1 agrees at 12 bases. This CDR3 comprises 15 residues. The V gene end was trimmed by 5 bases and the J gene end by 12 bases; junction bases not matched to a gene: 11. Germline-derived CDR1 and CDR2 are MNHEY and SVGAGI.

This clonotype has just a few counts. The CDR3 sequence is CSVEEFSGNTIYF. The CDR3 bases are TGCAGCGTTGAAGAGTTCTCTGGAAACACCATATATTTT. The V call is TRBV29-1, the J call TRBJ1-3; D gene ambiguous. The CDR3 runs to 13 residues. CDR1 SQVTM and CDR2 ANQGSEA come from the germline V gene. Trimming left V 0 bases short and J 0 bases short, with 3 bases between.

The chain couples TRBV7-9 to TRBJ2-1; D gene uncertain. This CDR3 is built from 11 residues. Per the germline V gene, CDR1 is SEHNR and CDR2 is FQNEAQ (reference sequence). V was trimmed by 1 base and J by 10 bases, leaving 5 bases between them. The DNA for the CDR3 is TGTGCCAGCAGCTTAGTGGGGGAGCAGTTCTTC. This gives the protein CASSLVGEQFF.

This clonotype was seen repeatedly, ten times or more. The V and J genes are TRBV7-9 and TRBJ1-2; no clear D. The CDR3 consists of 13 residues. The germline CDR1 and CDR2 sequences are SEHNR and FQNEAQ (reference sequence). V was cut by 5 bases and J by 10 bases, with 17 bases left in between. CDR3 nucleotide sequence: TGTGCCAGCAGCGTTACAGATAACTTCCTCTACACCTTC. Protein sequence: CASSVTDNFLYTF.

This clonotype was seen more than once but under ten times. The V gene is TRBV15, the J gene TRBJ2-3, with 11 bases fitting TRBD2. Germline loops: CDR1 LNHNV, CDR2 YYDKDF (reference sequence). V was clipped by 3 bases and J by 4 bases; unmatched bases: 12. This CDR3 has 18 amino acids. In nucleotides, the CDR3 is TGTGCCACCAGCAGCACCGGGACTAGCGGAGGGGGGGCAGATACGCAGTATTTT. Its translation is CATSSTGTSGGGADTQYF. Using reference TRBV15 and TRBJ2-3 for the parts outside the CDR3, the full variable domain is DAMVIQNPRYQVTQFGKPVTLSCSQTLNHNVMYWYQQKSSQAPKLLFHYYDKDFNNEADTPDNFQSRRPNTSFCFLDIRSPGLGDTAMYLCATSSTGTSGGGADTQYFGPGTRLTVL.